This T cell receptor (beta chain) was recovered during a study of vaccination and CD4 T cells after COVID-19. The Oncomine TCR Beta short-read assay generated sequence data from the DNA of cultured CD4+ T cells. TCRdb independently ran MiXCR on the PCR reads; one entry per CDR3 protein. The profile shows about 4,400 distinct CDR3 sequences, 15% to 20% of them singletons. This clonotype rates as medium-sized (0.01 to 0.1%). What it binds is unknown. Germline values: CDR1 MNHEY, CDR2 SMNVEV (reference sequence). The CDR3 length is 18 residues. V shed 2 bases, J shed 6 bases, and the junction held 15 bases outside the gene matches. Treatment in this sample: approximately 10-day PBMC culture with coronavirus spike peptide pools or control peptides (ViraFEST assay).

The material sequenced was CD4+ T cells from blood, cultured in vitro. The receptor was isolated from a human donor who had recovered from COVID-19. The chain joins TRBV27 to TRBJ1-5, with 8 bases matching TRBD1. CDR3 nucleotides: TGTGCCAGCAGTTTAAGGGGGCGCCAGGGGGCAGGGAGTCAGCCCCAGCATTTT. As protein: CASSLRGRQGAGSQPQHF.